This T cell receptor (beta chain) was identified during a study of blood T cells in healthy people across ages. Study context: About one barcoded TCR beta cDNA was captured per two T cells.

This clonotype showed up many times. V was cut by 0 bases and J by 6 bases, with 16 bases left in between. CDR1 is SGHRS, CDR2 YFSETQ, per germline. This CDR3 is built from 16 residues. Together with a sample-barcoded 5' primer, a J-beta primer mix was included in a second PCR lasting 7 to 11 cycles. TCRdb re-derived calls from the 5' RACE reads in MiXCR, one entry per CDR3 protein. This table has roughly 560,000 distinct CDR3 sequences, approximately 25% appearing once. These sequences were also reported in another study, on T cells of mothers and their children. That publication notes: Slightly higher but non-significant overlap marked related mother-child pairs versus unrelated pairs.

This rearrangement joins TRBV5-1 to TRBJ2-1; D gene unclear. Source material: blood. This TCR was sampled from a boy younger than 18 in good health. The CDR3 region is CASSLEVGNTGNEQFF. The DNA of the CDR3 is TGCGCCAGCAGCTTGGAGGTGGGAAATACTGGCAATGAGCAGTTCTTC.